This T cell receptor (beta chain) was recovered during a study of identical twins. The CDR3 has 12 amino acids. V gave up 5 bases and J gave up 12 bases; unmatched junction bases: 6. The germline gives CDR1 SGHTA, CDR2 FQGNSA. In TCRdb, the 5' RACE reads were re-called with MiXCR into one record per CDR3 protein. Altogether 200,000 to 250,000 distinct CDR3 sequences are present, 6.5% being singletons, with the ten largest covering 13% to 15%. This sample was shared with a second study, whose subject was T cells expressing NK-cell markers. Per that study: Most of the eight sequenced donors tested HCMV-seropositive; one tested seronegative. Also leading the CD3+CD56-NKG2C+ fraction in a handful of donors were these clonotypes.

Sequencing input: CD8+ T cells sorted from blood. The chain joins TRBV7-2 to TRBJ2-5, with 10 bases that match TRBD2. The receptor was isolated from a woman under 30 in good health. The DNA for the CDR3 is TGTGCCAGCAGCCCCGGAGCGGGAGGGGAGTACTTC. It is translated as CASSPGAGGEYF.